Each of the 21 T cell receptor beta chains below was sequenced from the same sample in a study of blood T cells in healthy people across ages. A second PCR, run for roughly 7 to 11 cycles, used a sample-barcoded 5' primer plus a J-beta primer mix. Via MiXCR, TCRdb re-called the 5' RACE reads, giving one row per CDR3 protein. The sample lists about 780,000 distinct CDR3 sequences, 35% to 50% occurring once. Sequenced sample: blood. The source is a man at least 80 years old in good health.

V usage is TRBV5-5 and J usage is TRBJ2-5; 11 bases are a match to TRBD2. The J call is uncertain, as TRBJ2-7 better fits the DNA end. The CDR3 has 14 residues. In germline, CDR1 is SGHKS, CDR2 YYEKEE (reference sequence). The CDR3 reads CASTITSGSYEQYF. The CDR3 DNA reads as TGTGCCAGCACCATAACTAGCGGGAGCTACGAGCAGTACTTC.

This clonotype was seen more than once but under ten times. This chain links TRBV20-1 with TRBJ2-3; D is uncertain. Germline loops: CDR1 DFQATT, CDR2 SNEGSKA (reference sequence). The ends were cut back, 7 bases at V and 1 base at J, with 3 bases in the middle. This CDR3 comprises 10 residues. The CDR3 nucleotides read TGCAGTGGCGGCACAGATACGCAGTATTTT. It codes for CSGGTDTQYF.

This clonotype was detected only a few times. The chain links TRBV20-1 to TRBJ2-5, with TRBD1 identical over 10 bases. The V and J ends lost 5 bases and 11 bases, in that order; junction bases with no gene match: 14. There are 14 residues in the CDR3. The germline V gene has CDR1 DFQATT and CDR2 SNEGSKA (reference sequence). CDR3: CSALGTGVNNEQYF. CDR3 bases: TGCAGTGCTCTCGGGACAGGGGTTAACAATGAGCAGTACTTC.

The chain joins TRBV7-3 to TRBJ2-3; D is undetermined. This CDR3 is built from 16 residues. Looked up from germline, CDR1 is SGHTA and CDR2 is FQGTGA. Trimming shortened V by 1 base and J by 4 bases, and 15 bases separated the two germline ends. The CDR3 loop is CASSLNPALSADTQYF. CDR3 DNA sequence: TGTGCCAGCAGCTTAAATCCCGCCCTGAGTGCAGATACGCAGTATTTT. Using reference TRBV7-3 and TRBJ2-3 for the parts outside the CDR3, the full variable domain is GAGVSQTPSNKVTEKGKYVELRCDPISGHTALYWYRQSLGQGPEFLIYFQGTGAADDSGLPNDRFFAVRPEGSVSTLKIQRTERGDSAVYLCASSLNPALSADTQYFGPGTRLTVL.

The chain combines TRBV7-2 with TRBJ2-1, with D maybe TRBD2 (6 bases). The CDR3 spans 15 residues. V lost 1 base to trimming and J lost 5 bases, with 12 bases between them. Germline values: CDR1 SGHTA, CDR2 FQGNSA. As DNA, the CDR3 is TGTGCCAGCAGCTTAGTAAGTAGCGGCCACAATGAGCAGTTCTTC. Its protein product is CASSLVSSGHNEQFF. Variable domain in full (rest from reference TRBV7-2 and TRBJ2-1): GAGVSQSPSNKVTEKGKDVELRCDPISGHTALYWYRQSLGQGLEFLIYFQGNSAPDKSGLPSDRFSAERTGGSVSTLTIQRTQQEDSAVYLCASSLVSSGHNEQFFGPGTRLTVL.

This clonotype was found a few times. This rearrangement joins TRBV10-3 to TRBJ1-2, with D perhaps TRBD1 (5 bases). The V gene lost 2 bases and the J gene lost 2 bases, with 12 bases spanning the gap. CDR3 size: 15 residues. Per the germline V gene, CDR1 is ENHRY and CDR2 is SYGVKD. As DNA, the CDR3 is TGTGCCATCAGTGAGGGGGCCATGGGAAACTATGGCTACACCTTC. Translation gives CAISEGAMGNYGYTF.

The V and J genes are TRBV5-1 and TRBJ1-1, with D unresolved. The ends were cut back, 0 bases at V and 3 bases at J, with 12 bases in the middle. Germline V CDR1 and CDR2: SGHRS, YFSETQ. This CDR3 is built from 15 residues. Here the CDR3 DNA reads TGCGCCAGCAGCTTGGAAGGATCGCGGGACACTGAAGCTTTCTTT. Protein sequence: CASSLEGSRDTEAFF.

This clonotype occurred a few times. CDR3 sequence: CASSLRPQVYYEQYF. The DNA of the CDR3 is TGTGCCAGCAGCCTCAGGCCCCAAGTGTACTACGAGCAGTACTTC. This chain joins TRBV13 and TRBJ2-7, with D unresolved. The CDR3 covers 15 residues. V was pared by 5 bases and J by 3 bases, with 17 bases between. Germline CDR1 and CDR2: PRHDT and FYEKMQ (reference sequence).

This chain uses TRBV6-6 with TRBJ2-3, with 15 bases aligning to TRBD2. This CDR3 is built from 16 residues. The V segment lost 6 bases and the J segment 4 bases; nucleotides outside the gene matches: 5. Germline V lookup: CDR1 MNHNY, CDR2 SVGAGI (reference sequence). This chain's CDR3 is CASSRTSGGASDTQYF. The CDR3 DNA sequence: TGTGCCAGCAGCCGGACTAGCGGGGGGGCATCAGATACGCAGTATTTT.

Regarding this clonotype: It may be a read error: a sequence one base away is much more abundant. CDR3 nucleotides: TGTGCCAGCAGCGTATTAAGAACCCATGAGCAGTTCTTC. It yields the protein CASSVLRTHEQFF. The chain has TRBV7-2 and TRBJ2-1; D remains ambiguous. Germline V gene data show CDR1 as SGHTA and CDR2 as FQGNSA. Trimming took 5 bases from V and 8 from J, leaving 13 bases between them. The CDR3 is 13 residues long.

This clonotype was seen many times. The gene calls are TRBV7-3 and TRBJ2-3, with 9 bases lining up with TRBD2. J gave up 3 bases and V 3 bases, and 1 base lay outside the gene matches. The CDR3 runs to 14 residues. Germline CDR1 is SGHTA and CDR2 is FQGTGA. The CDR3 sequence: CASSFLAGTDTQYF. DNA for the CDR3: TGTGCCAGCAGCTTTCTAGCGGGAACAGATACGCAGTATTTT.

V is TRBV5-1 and J is TRBJ2-2, with TRBD1 identical over 7 bases. The CDR3 totals 12 residues. Unmatched junction bases numbered 2, after V lost 6 bases and J lost 6 bases. Germline-derived CDR1 and CDR2 are SGHRS and YFSETQ. The CDR3 sequence is CASKDRSGELFF. CDR3 nucleotide sequence: TGCGCCAGCAAGGACAGGTCCGGGGAGCTGTTTTTT.

The CDR3 region has the DNA TGCAGTGCTAGCGGGAGGCCTCTCGAGACCCAGTACTTC. Its protein is CSASGRPLETQYF. The V call is TRBV20-1, the J call TRBJ2-5, with 7 bases identical to TRBD2. CDR1 and CDR2 from the germline V gene are DFQATT and SNEGSKA (reference sequence). CDR3 size: 13 residues. J was trimmed by 5 bases and V by 3 bases; bases with no gene match: 6.

This chain uses TRBV20-1 with TRBJ1-5; 8 bases fit TRBD1. The germline V gene has CDR1 DFQATT and CDR2 SNEGSKA (reference sequence). J was trimmed by 7 bases and V by 2 bases; bases with no gene match: 7. The CDR3 runs 14 residues. CDR3 bases: TGCAGTGCTAGATATACAGGGGGAGGACAGCCCCAGCATTTT. Translating it yields CSARYTGGGQPQHF.

This clonotype was recorded many times. The chain uses TRBV5-1 and TRBJ2-3; 8 positions agree with TRBD2. Germline CDR1 and CDR2: SGHRS and YFSETQ. This CDR3 comprises 15 residues. Trimming took 5 bases from V and 4 from J; bases not matched to a gene: 9. The CDR3: CASRTGTRSSDTQYF. The CDR3 region has the DNA TGCGCCAGCAGAACCGGGACTAGATCATCAGATACGCAGTATTTT.

The chain is built from TRBV19 and TRBJ2-7; D might be TRBD1 (6 bases). The CDR3 runs to 14 residues. Between the trimmed V and J ends, which lost 7 bases and 0 bases, there was a span of 13 bases. Germline CDR1 is LNHDA and CDR2 is SQIVND (reference sequence). The CDR3 DNA sequence: TGTGCCAGTACCAAGAACAGGGCCTCCTACGAGCAGTACTTC. Translated, it gives CASTKNRASYEQYF.

This rearrangement joins TRBV18 to TRBJ2-7; TRBD1 might be the D (6 bases). Germline V gives CDR1 KGHSH, CDR2 LQKENI. The CDR3 covers 17 residues. V lost 3 bases to trimming and J lost 2 bases, with 20 bases between them. The CDR3 coding sequence is TGTGCCAGCTCACCCACTCTCAGGGGCTTCGAGCCCTACGAGCAGTACTTC. This encodes CASSPTLRGFEPYEQYF. The full variable domain, in which reference TRBV18 and TRBJ2-7 provide the parts outside the CDR3, is NAGVMQNPRHLVRRRGQEARLRCSPMKGHSHVYWYRQLPEEGLKFMVYLQKENIIDESGMPKERFSAEFPKEGPSILRIQQVVRGDSAAYFCASSPTLRGFEPYEQYFGPGTRLTVT.

Ten or more counts support this clonotype. The rearrangement links TRBV29-1 to TRBJ2-6; no reliable D call. Germline V lookup: CDR1 SQVTM, CDR2 ANQGSEA. There are 13 residues in the CDR3. The germline V and J ends were trimmed by 4 bases and 7 bases, with 11 bases remaining between them. This chain's CDR3 is CSVVPTGANVLTF. The CDR3 coding sequence is TGCAGCGTTGTCCCGACCGGCGCCAACGTCCTGACTTTC.

A word on this clonotype: Germline and junction disagree at one end, which may indicate a read error. The J gene is TRBJ2-5, the V gene TRBV2; D is ambiguous. There are 13 residues in the CDR3. Germline V CDR1 and CDR2: SNHLY, FYNNEI. The CDR3 sequence: CTSSEGTSQAEYF. As DNA, the CDR3 is TGTACCAGCAGTGAAGGCACCTCCCAAGCCGAGTACTTC.

The table lists this clonotype with many counts. This chain uses TRBV6-6 with TRBJ2-1, with 9 positions matching TRBD2. The germline V gene encodes CDR1 MNHNY and CDR2 SVGAGI (reference sequence). V shed 4 bases and J 10 bases; nucleotides not matched to a gene: 14. This CDR3 has 16 amino acids. The CDR3 region is CASSLILAGYGAEQFF. The CDR3, as DNA: TGTGCCAGCAGTTTGATACTAGCGGGTTACGGAGCGGAGCAGTTCTTC.

J is TRBJ2-4 and V is TRBV18; D may be TRBD1 (6 bases). V was pared by 6 bases and J by 5 bases, with 11 bases between. The CDR3 is 13 residues long. Germline CDR1 is KGHSH and CDR2 is LQKENI. Here the CDR3 reads CASSQGKENIQYF. Written as DNA, the CDR3 is TGTGCCAGCTCTCAGGGGAAGGAAAACATTCAGTACTTC.